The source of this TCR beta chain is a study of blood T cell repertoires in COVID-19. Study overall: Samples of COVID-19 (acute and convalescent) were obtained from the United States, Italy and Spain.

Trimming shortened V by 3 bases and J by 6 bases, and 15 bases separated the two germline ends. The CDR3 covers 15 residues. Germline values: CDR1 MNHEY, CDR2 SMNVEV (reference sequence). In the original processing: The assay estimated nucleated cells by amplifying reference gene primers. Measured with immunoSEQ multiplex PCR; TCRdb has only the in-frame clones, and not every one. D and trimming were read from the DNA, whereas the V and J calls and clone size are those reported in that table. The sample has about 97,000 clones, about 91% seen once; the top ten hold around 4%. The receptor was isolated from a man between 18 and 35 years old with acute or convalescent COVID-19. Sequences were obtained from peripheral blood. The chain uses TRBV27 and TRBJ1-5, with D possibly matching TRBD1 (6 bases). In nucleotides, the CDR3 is TGTGCCAGCAGTTTCCTGGGGGCGCAGGGTCAGCCCCAGCATTTT. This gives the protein CASSFLGAQGQPQHF.